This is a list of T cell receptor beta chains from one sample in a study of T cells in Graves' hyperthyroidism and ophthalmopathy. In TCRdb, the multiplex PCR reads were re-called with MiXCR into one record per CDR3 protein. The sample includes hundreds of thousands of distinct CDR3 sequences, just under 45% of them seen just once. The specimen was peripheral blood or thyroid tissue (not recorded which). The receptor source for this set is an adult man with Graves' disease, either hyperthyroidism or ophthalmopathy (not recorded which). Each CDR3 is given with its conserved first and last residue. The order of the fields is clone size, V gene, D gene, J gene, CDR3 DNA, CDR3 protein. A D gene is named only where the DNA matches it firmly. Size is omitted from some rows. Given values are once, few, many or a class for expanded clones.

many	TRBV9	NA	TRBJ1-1	TGTGCCAGCAGCGTAGATGGTGGGTCTGAAGCTTTCTTT	CASSVDGGSEAFF
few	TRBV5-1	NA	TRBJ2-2	TGCGCCAGCAGCTTGCGGTCGAACACCGGGGAGCTGTTTTTT	CASSLRSNTGELFF
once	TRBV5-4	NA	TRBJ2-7	TGTGCCAGCAGCAGGGAATCGGCAGGATCTAGGGGGGAGCAGTACTTC	CASSRESAGSRGEQYF
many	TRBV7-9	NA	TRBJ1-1	TGTGCCAGCAGCTCATCGACAAGAGGGACTGAAGCTTTCTTT	CASSSSTRGTEAFF
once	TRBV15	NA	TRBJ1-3	TGTGCCACCAGCGGCGGAAAGGGGTCTGGAAACACCATATATTTT	CATSGGKGSGNTIYF
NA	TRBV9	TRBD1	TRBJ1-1	TGTGCCAGCAGCCATCCGGGACAGGGGAACACTGAAGCTTTCTTT	CASSHPGQGNTEAFF
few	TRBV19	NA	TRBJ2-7	TGTGCCAGTAGTATGTCGTTAGGACTCTACGAGCAGTACTTC	CASSMSLGLYEQYF
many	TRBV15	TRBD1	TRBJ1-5	TGTGCCACCGATGACGGACAGGGTTCGCAGCCCCAGCATTTT	CATDDGQGSQPQHF
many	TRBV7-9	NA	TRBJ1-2	TGTGCCAGCAGCTTAGCCAGGGGTCGTGCGACGAATGGCTACACCTTC	CASSLARGRATNGYTF
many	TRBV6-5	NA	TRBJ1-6	TGTGCCAGCAGTTACCAGGACGTCCCTTCACCCCTCCACTTT	CASSYQDVPSPLHF
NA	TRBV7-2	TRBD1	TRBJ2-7	TGTGCCAGCAGCTTAGCTCGGACAGGGCTTCCGTCCTACGAGCAGTACTTC	CASSLARTGLPSYEQYF
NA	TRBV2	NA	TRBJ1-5	TGTGCCAGCAGGCGTTGGGAGGGCAATCAGCCCCAGCATTTT	CASRRWEGNQPQHF
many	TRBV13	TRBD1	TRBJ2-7	TGTGCCAGCAGCTTCGACAGGGGCTCCTACGAGCAGTACTTC	CASSFDRGSYEQYF
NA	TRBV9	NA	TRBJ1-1	TGTGCCAGCAGCGTAGAGGGGTCTCCGGACACTGAAGCTTTCTTT	CASSVEGSPDTEAFF
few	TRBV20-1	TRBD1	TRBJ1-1	TGCAGTGCTTTACGGGGACAGCTGAACACTGAAGCTTTCTTT	CSALRGQLNTEAFF
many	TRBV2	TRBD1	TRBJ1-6	TGTGCCAGCAGTCCCGACAGGGTTGGATCACCCCTCCACTTT	CASSPDRVGSPLHF
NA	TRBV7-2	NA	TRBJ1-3	TGTGCCAGCAGCCCCAGACAGTTTCCGAACACCATATATTTT	CASSPRQFPNTIYF
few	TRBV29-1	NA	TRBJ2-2	TGCAGCGTTGAAATCAGTACCACCGGGGAGCTGTTTTTT	CSVEISTTGELFF
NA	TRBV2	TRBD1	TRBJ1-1	TGTGCCAGCGGGACCGATGACGGGACAGTAGAAGGGACGAACACTGAAGCCTTCTTT	CASGTDDGTVEGTNTEAFF
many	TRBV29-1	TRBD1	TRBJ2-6	TGCAGCGCCTCGGACAGGTCAGGCTCTGGGGCCAACGTCCTGACTTTC	CSASDRSGSGANVLTF
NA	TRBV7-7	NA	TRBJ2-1	TGTGCTAGCAGCTCCGAATGGAGCTCCTACAATGAGCAGTTCTTC	CASSSEWSSYNEQFF
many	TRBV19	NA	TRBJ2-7	TGTGCCAGTAGTATAAGCGCACCCTACGAGCAGTACTTC	CASSISAPYEQYF
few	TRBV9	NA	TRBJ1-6	TGTGCCAGCAGCGTATTCGGGGGCAGTAATTCACCCCTCCACTTT	CASSVFGGSNSPLHF
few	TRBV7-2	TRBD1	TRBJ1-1	TGTGCCAGCAGCCAAGAGAGGGGGCGGACTGAAGCTTTCTTT	CASSQERGRTEAFF
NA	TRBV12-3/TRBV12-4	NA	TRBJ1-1	TGTGCCAGCAGTTTGGGCCATGGGGGGGGGGGTGCAGCTTTCTTT	CASSLGHGGGGAAFF
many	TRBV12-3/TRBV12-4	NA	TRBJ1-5	TGTGCCAGCAGTGCCGTGATAAATCAGCCCCAGCATTTT	CASSAVINQPQHF
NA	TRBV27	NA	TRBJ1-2	TGTGCCAGCATTTTTGAACAGGGAGTAAACTATGGCTACACCTTC	CASIFEQGVNYGYTF
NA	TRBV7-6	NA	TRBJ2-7	TGTGCTAGCAGCTTAGAACTAGAATTC	CASSLELEF
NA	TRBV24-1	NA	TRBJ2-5	TGTGCCACCAGTGATTTGCAGGGTGGTGCCGAGACCCAGTACTTC	CATSDLQGGAETQYF
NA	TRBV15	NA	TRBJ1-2	TGTGCCACCAGCAGATGGGACCCGGGCCATGGCTACACCTTC	CATSRWDPGHGYTF
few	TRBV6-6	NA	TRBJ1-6	TGTGCCAGCAGTTACTCGACTCCTGGGAATTCACCCCTCCACTTT	CASSYSTPGNSPLHF
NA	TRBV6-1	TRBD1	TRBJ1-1	TGTGCCAGCAGTCCGCCGACAGGGGACACTGAAGCTTTCTTT	CASSPPTGDTEAFF
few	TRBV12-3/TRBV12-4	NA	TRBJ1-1	TGTGCCAGCAGGACAGACAGGACGAACACTGAAGCTTTCTTT	CASRTDRTNTEAFF
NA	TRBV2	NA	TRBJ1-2	TGTGCCAGCAGTGTGGAGGGCGACTACACCTTC	CASSVEGDYTF
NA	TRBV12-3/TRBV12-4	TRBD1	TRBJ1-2	TGTGCCAGCAGCGTGGGGCCGGGACAGGGTGACTATGGCTACACCTTC	CASSVGPGQGDYGYTF
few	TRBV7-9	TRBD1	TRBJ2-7	TGTGCCAGCAGTCCTTCTGTGACAGGGACCTACGAGCAGTACTTC	CASSPSVTGTYEQYF
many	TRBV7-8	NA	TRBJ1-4	TGTGCCAGCAGCGTCCAGGGGAGGCTAGGTGAAAAACTGTTTTTT	CASSVQGRLGEKLFF
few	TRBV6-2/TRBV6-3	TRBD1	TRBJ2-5	TGTGCCAGCAGTTACATGGACAGGGGGCACGAGACCCAGTACTTC	CASSYMDRGHETQYF
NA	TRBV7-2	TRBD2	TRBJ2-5	TGTGCCAGCAGCTTCGGTCTAGCGGGGGGAAGGCAAGAGACCCAGTACTTC	CASSFGLAGGRQETQYF
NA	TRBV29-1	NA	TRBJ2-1	TGCAGCGTTGAAGATCCAGGCAATGAGCAGTTCTTC	CSVEDPGNEQFF
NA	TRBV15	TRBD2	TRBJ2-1	TGTGCCACCAGCAGAGTGGCGGGAGGCCGGGCTCCTGAGCAGTTCTTC	CATSRVAGGRAPEQFF
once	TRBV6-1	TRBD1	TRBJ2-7	TGTGCCAGCTCCCCTGACAGGGAGAGCTCCTACGAGCAGTACTTC	CASSPDRESSYEQYF
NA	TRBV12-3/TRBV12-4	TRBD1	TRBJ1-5	TGTGCCAGCAGTTTAAACAGGGGGGTTAGCAGTCAGCCCCAGCATTTT	CASSLNRGVSSQPQHF
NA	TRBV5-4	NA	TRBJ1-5	TGTGCCAGCAGCTTCGCAGCCAAAGCCCCTAATCAGCCCCAGCATTTT	CASSFAAKAPNQPQHF
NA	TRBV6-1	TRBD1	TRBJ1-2	TGTGCCAGCAGTGTCTACAGGGGCCCGTCCTATGGCTACACCTTC	CASSVYRGPSYGYTF
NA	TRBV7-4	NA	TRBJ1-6	TGTGCCAGCAGCACCCTGGCGGGCATATCCTATAATTCACCCCTCCACTTT	CASSTLAGISYNSPLHF
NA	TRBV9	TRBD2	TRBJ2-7	TGTGCCAGCAGCGCACTAGCGGGGGAAACCTACGAGCAGTACTTC	CASSALAGETYEQYF
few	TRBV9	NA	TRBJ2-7	TGTGCCAGCAGCGTAGCTGCGAGAACCTACGAGCAGTACTTC	CASSVAARTYEQYF